These 32 T cell receptor beta chains were sequenced from one sample in a study of OX40 agonist ivuxolimab in advanced cancers. Libraries were prepared by immunoSEQ multiplex PCR; TCRdb keeps only in-frame clonotypes and omits some of them. The repertoire holds roughly 90,000 clones, roughly 91% seen once, with more than 0.25% in the top ten. Sequencing was performed on CD4+ or CD8+ T cells sorted from blood, taken in a trial of the OX40 agonist ivuxolimab. Every receptor here comes from an adult with an advanced solid tumor such as melanoma, head and neck, liver or kidney cancer.

This sequence joins TRBV28 and TRBJ1-2; 8 positions agree with TRBD1. The junction had 6 bases not matched to a gene; V was cut back by 6 bases and J by 6 bases. The CDR3 has 13 residues. Germline CDR1 and CDR2: MDHEN and SYDVKM. CDR3 residues: CASREAGGHGYTF. The DNA for the CDR3 is TGTGCCAGCAGGGAAGCAGGGGGCCATGGCTACACCTTC.

Only a few counts were recorded for this clone. This chain joins TRBV7-8 and TRBJ1-1; TRBD1 is a possible D gene (5 bases). The CDR3 sequence is 14 residues long. Trimming left V 2 bases short and J 5 bases short, with 12 bases between. Germline CDR1 reads SGHVS; CDR2 reads FQNEAQ. The CDR3 sequence is CASSLQGVWTEAFF. The CDR3 DNA reads TGTGCCAGCAGCTTACAGGGAGTGTGGACTGAAGCTTTCTTT.

The chain recombines TRBV19 with TRBJ2-1, with D unresolved. Trimming removed 8 bases at V and 0 bases at J, with 17 bases between. This CDR3 contains 16 residues. Germline CDR1 reads LNHDA; CDR2 reads SQIVND (reference sequence). CDR3 nucleotides: TGTGCCAGTGCGCCCTATCTAGGTAGCTCCTACAATGAGCAGTTCTTC. Its protein is CASAPYLGSSYNEQFF.

In this sample, this clone turned up a few times. The V call is TRBV21-1, the J call TRBJ1-1. TRBV21-1 is tagged as a pseudogene. The CDR3 length is 11 residues. CDR3 bases: TGTGCCCGCGGAGCGGCTACTGAAGCTTTCTTT. This translates into CARGAATEAFF.

V usage is TRBV11-1 and J usage is TRBJ2-7; D gene uncertain. CDR1 SGHAT and CDR2 FQDESV come from the germline V gene (reference sequence). The germline V and J ends were trimmed by 2 bases and 3 bases, with 11 bases remaining between them. This CDR3 has 14 residues. DNA of the CDR3: TGTGCCAGCAGCTTAAAAAGTGGTAGCTACGAGCAGTACTTC. Its translation: CASSLKSGSYEQYF.

This chain links TRBV28 with TRBJ2-1, with D perhaps being TRBD1 or TRBD2 (5 bases each). Trimming pared 4 bases from V and 4 bases from J, leaving 17 bases between. The germline CDR1 and CDR2 sequences are MDHEN and SYDVKM. The length of the CDR3 is 16 residues. The CDR3 coding sequence is TGTGCCAGCAGTTCGCCGGGACGCCTAAGTTACAATGAGCAGTTCTTC. This gives the protein CASSSPGRLSYNEQFF.

The gene calls are TRBV9 and TRBJ2-1, with D hard to call. Trimming left V 0 bases short and J 2 bases short, with 12 bases between. Per the germline V gene, CDR1 is SGDLS and CDR2 is YYNGEE. The CDR3 covers 16 residues. The chain's CDR3 is CASSVAPLTAYNEQFF. DNA for the CDR3: TGTGCCAGCAGCGTAGCCCCCTTGACGGCCTACAATGAGCAGTTCTTC.

This clone was seen a single time. This chain joins TRBV5-8 and TRBJ1-1; no clear D gene. Germline loops: CDR1 SGHTS, CDR2 YDEGEE. The CDR3 has 13 residues. Trimming cost V 0 bases and J 5 bases, with 8 bases left between them. CDR3 region: CASSLDPETEAFF. The DNA for the CDR3 is TGTGCCAGCAGCTTGGACCCCGAAACTGAAGCTTTCTTT.

This chain connects TRBV7-2 to TRBJ2-5; D tentatively fits TRBD1 or TRBD2 (5 bases each). The CDR3 consists of 16 residues. Germline V gene sequence: CDR1 SGHTA, CDR2 FQGNSA. The V end lost 5 bases, the J end lost 0 bases, and 16 bases lay between the germline ends. CDR3 region: CASSRSGTTYQETQYF. The CDR3 coding sequence is TGTGCCAGCAGCCGTTCCGGGACGACGTACCAAGAGACCCAGTACTTC.

The CDR3 loop is CASSLLHSNTEAFF. As DNA, the CDR3 is TGTGCCAGCAGCTTGCTACATTCGAACACTGAAGCTTTCTTT. This chain links TRBV5-5 with TRBJ1-1, with no clear D. Germline CDR1 SGHKS, CDR2 YYEKEE (reference sequence). V was trimmed by 1 base and J by 1 base, leaving 8 bases between them. The CDR3 is 14 amino acids.

The chain recombines TRBV18 with TRBJ2-7; tentatively, D is TRBD1 or TRBD2 (6 bases each). The germline gives CDR1 KGHSH, CDR2 LQKENI. The ends were cut back, 2 bases at V and 2 bases at J, with 13 bases in the middle. The CDR3 loop spans 15 amino acids. The DNA for the CDR3 is TGTGCCAGCTCACCAATCGGGGGCGCTACCTACGAGCAGTACTTC. It translates to CASSPIGGATYEQYF.

V gene TRBV28 combines with J gene TRBJ2-3, with TRBD2 matching over 14 bases. Germline values: CDR1 MDHEN, CDR2 SYDVKM. V lost 5 bases to trimming and J lost 6 bases; unmatched junction nucleotides: 13. The CDR3 is made up of 18 amino acids. The CDR3 loop is CASSAYSPGTSGSDTQYF. The CDR3 region has the DNA TGTGCCAGCAGTGCCTACTCCCCCGGGACTAGCGGGAGTGATACGCAGTATTTT. The complete variable domain, with remaining parts taken from reference TRBV28 and TRBJ2-3, reads DVKVTQSSRYLVKRTGEKVFLECVQDMDHENMFWYRQDPGLGLRLIYFSYDVKMKEKGDIPEGYSVSREKKERFSLILESASTNQTSMYLCASSAYSPGTSGSDTQYFGPGTRLTVL.

This chain joins TRBV6-6 and TRBJ1-2; D remains unclear. V gave up 1 base and J gave up 7 bases, with 13 bases separating them. Germline loops: CDR1 MNHNY, CDR2 SVGAGI (reference sequence). The CDR3 has 14 residues. CDR3 region: CASSYLAPSGGYTF. Written as DNA, the CDR3 is TGTGCCAGCAGTTACTTAGCCCCGAGTGGTGGCTACACCTTC.

This chain uses TRBV7-6 with TRBJ1-2; no clear D. Germline V gives CDR1 SGHVS, CDR2 FNYEAQ. Trimming left V 0 bases short and J 4 bases short, with 12 bases between. The CDR3 runs 15 residues. CDR3: CASSLAMGAAYGYTF. CDR3 DNA sequence: TGTGCCAGCAGCTTAGCTATGGGCGCAGCCTATGGCTACACCTTC.

The chain couples TRBV28 to TRBJ1-5; perhaps TRBD1 as D (5 bases). Germline V gene data show CDR1 as MDHEN and CDR2 as SYDVKM. Trimming removed 6 bases at V and 2 bases at J, with 5 bases between. The CDR3 consists of 12 residues. CDR3 in amino acids: CASRTGNQPQHF. The CDR3 nucleotides are TGTGCCAGCAGGACAGGCAATCAGCCCCAGCATTTT.

V and J are TRBV7-2 and TRBJ2-2, with D perhaps TRBD1 (6 bases). Between the trimmed V and J ends, which lost 5 bases and 7 bases, there was a span of 14 bases. This CDR3 comprises 14 residues. In germline, CDR1 is SGHTA, CDR2 FQGNSA. In DNA, the CDR3 is TGTGCCAGCAGCCCAAGCGCAGGGGTCGGGGAGCTGTTTTTT. Translated, it gives CASSPSAGVGELFF.

The chain has TRBV9 and TRBJ2-1; TRBD1 matches at 7 bases. The length of the CDR3 is 16 residues. Germline CDR1 SGDLS, CDR2 YYNGEE. Germline trimming cut 0 bases from V and 2 bases from J; bases unmatched to any gene: 5. As DNA, the CDR3 is TGTGCCAGCAGCGTAGGTATGACAGGGCCCTACAATGAGCAGTTCTTC. It encodes CASSVGMTGPYNEQFF. The whole variable domain, filled in from reference TRBV9 and TRBJ2-1, reads DSGVTQTPKHLITATGQRVTLRCSPRSGDLSVYWYQQSLDQGLQFLIQYYNGEERAKGNILERFSAQQFPDLHSELNLSSLELGDSALYFCASSVGMTGPYNEQFFGPGTRLTVL.

V usage is TRBV11-3 and J usage is TRBJ2-1, with D unresolved. Germline lookup yields CDR1 SGHNT and CDR2 YENEEA. The CDR3 length is 13 residues. With 1 base removed from V and 5 bases from J, the gap between germline ends came to 6 bases. CDR3 coding DNA: TGTGCCAGCAGCTTAGGTCCGAACAATGAGCAGTTCTTC. This codes for CASSLGPNNEQFF.

The chain employs TRBV29-1 and TRBJ2-1; TRBD2 might be the D (7 bases). Trimming pared 1 base from V and 3 bases from J, leaving 22 bases between. Germline V gene lookup returns CDR1 SQVTM and CDR2 ANQGSEA. There are 18 residues in the CDR3. This CDR3 is CSVEGGGRGAFHYNEQFF. DNA for the CDR3: TGCAGCGTTGAAGGCGGGGGCCGGGGGGCCTTTCACTACAATGAGCAGTTCTTC.

The chain combines TRBV7-8 with TRBJ2-1; TRBD1 aligns across 10 bases. V was clipped by 5 bases and J by 4 bases; unmatched bases: 8. The CDR3 extends over 16 amino acids. CDR1 is SGHVS and CDR2 is FQNEAQ in the germline V gene. In nucleotides, the CDR3 is TGTGCCAGCAGCCAGAGGGACAGGGGATTTTACAATGAGCAGTTCTTC. Translation: CASSQRDRGFYNEQFF. Filled out from reference TRBV7-8 and TRBJ2-1, the complete variable domain reads GAGVSQSPRYKVAKRGQDVALRCDPISGHVSLFWYQQALGQGPEFLTYFQNEAQLDKSGLPSDRFFAERPEGSVSTLKIQRTQQEDSAVYLCASSQRDRGFYNEQFFGPGTRLTVL.

CDR3 in amino acids: CASSPDRVIYNEQFF. CDR3 bases: TGTGCCAGTAGCCCCGACAGGGTCATCTACAATGAGCAGTTCTTC. V is TRBV19 and J is TRBJ2-1; the match to TRBD1 covers 7 bases. V shed 6 bases, J shed 3 bases, and the junction held 8 bases outside the gene matches. This CDR3 has 15 amino acids. Germline V lookup: CDR1 LNHDA, CDR2 SQIVND (reference sequence).

The chain couples TRBV7-2 to TRBJ2-3, with D possibly TRBD2 on 7 matching bases. The CDR3 extends over 16 amino acids. Per the germline V gene, CDR1 is SGHTA and CDR2 is FQGNSA. V lost 2 bases to trimming and J lost 6 bases, with 18 bases between them. CDR3 region: CASSLSGPGRGDTQYF. The CDR3 DNA reads TGTGCCAGCAGCTTATCAGGGCCGGGGAGGGGGGATACGCAGTATTTT.

V gene TRBV7-3 combines with J gene TRBJ2-5; 7 bases match TRBD2. V lost 0 bases to trimming and J lost 2 bases; unmatched junction nucleotides: 0. The CDR3 runs 14 residues. Germline V gene data show CDR1 as SGHTA and CDR2 as FQGTGA. CDR3: CASSLTGGQETQYF. CDR3 bases: TGTGCCAGCAGCTTAACCGGGGGGCAAGAGACCCAGTACTTC.

The J gene is TRBJ2-7, the V gene TRBV19; unclear D gene. This CDR3 has 14 residues. From germline, CDR1 is LNHDA and CDR2 SQIVND (reference sequence). The germline V and J ends were trimmed by 5 bases and 0 bases, with 11 bases remaining between them. This CDR3 is CASSFGRDSYEQYF. CDR3 nucleotide sequence: TGTGCCAGTAGTTTCGGACGAGACTCCTACGAGCAGTACTTC.

J is TRBJ1-1 and V is TRBV5-1; D is undetermined. The CDR3 loop spans 15 amino acids. From germline, CDR1 is SGHRS and CDR2 YFSETQ. Trimming pared 2 bases from V and 0 bases from J, leaving 11 bases between. The CDR3 nucleotides are TGCGCCAGCAGCTTCGCAGGAGGCATGAACACTGAAGCTTTCTTT. Protein sequence: CASSFAGGMNTEAFF.

V usage is TRBV6-5 and J usage is TRBJ2-2; D is possibly TRBD2 (5 bases). The V end was cut by 0 bases, the J end by 5 bases, with 10 bases between. The CDR3 runs 15 residues. From germline, CDR1 is MNHEY and CDR2 SVGAGI. CDR3 sequence (DNA): TGTGCCAGCAGTTACTCGGGGAGCTGGACCGGGGAGCTGTTTTTT. It yields the protein CASSYSGSWTGELFF.

The CDR3 protein is CASSNPRGYTQYF. The CDR3 DNA reads TGTGCCAGCAGCAACCCCAGGGGTTATACGCAGTATTTT. The rearrangement joins TRBV5-6 to TRBJ2-3; maybe TRBD1 (6 bases). Trimming took off 4 bases at V and 7 bases at J, with 13 bases between the two ends. Germline CDR1 is SGHDT and CDR2 is YYEEEE. The CDR3 spans 13 residues.

This chain connects TRBV28 to TRBJ2-2, with D perhaps TRBD2 (5 bases). From germline, CDR1 is MDHEN and CDR2 SYDVKM. Deletions cut 3 bases from V and 2 bases from J, with 7 bases between. The CDR3 extends over 14 amino acids. In DNA, the CDR3 is TGTGCCAGCAGTTTCGGAGGTAACACCGGGGAGCTGTTTTTT. The encoded protein is CASSFGGNTGELFF.

This sequence joins TRBV11-2 and TRBJ2-7; tentatively, D is TRBD1 (6 bases). Germline assignment: CDR1 SGHAT and CDR2 FQNNGV. The CDR3 has 15 amino acids. The V end lost 5 bases, the J end lost 6 bases, and 20 bases lay between the germline ends. CDR3 protein: CASSPHLPGVGEQYF. CDR3 bases: TGTGCCAGCAGCCCTCACCTCCCAGGGGTGGGCGAGCAGTACTTC.

This sequence joins TRBV2 and TRBJ2-1; 12 bases align to TRBD2. Germline V lookup: CDR1 SNHLY, CDR2 FYNNEI. Losses at the gene ends were 8 bases for V and 8 bases for J; bases not matched to a gene: 10. The CDR3 is 15 residues long. CDR3 loop: CASARLAGDVDEQFF. The CDR3 DNA sequence: TGTGCCAGCGCGAGACTAGCGGGAGATGTCGATGAGCAGTTCTTC.

This clone was detected once. This rearrangement joins TRBV27 to TRBJ2-7; possible D gene TRBD2, 5 bases. This CDR3 has 14 amino acids. V was pared by 3 bases and J by 3 bases, with 12 bases between. From germline, CDR1 is MNHEY and CDR2 SMNVEV (reference sequence). This CDR3 is CASSFRVGSYEQYF. The DNA for the CDR3 is TGTGCCAGCAGTTTTCGAGTGGGGAGCTACGAGCAGTACTTC.

V and J are TRBV2 and TRBJ2-7, with D perhaps being TRBD1 or TRBD2 (6 bases each). V was pared by 0 bases and J by 0 bases, with 9 bases between. CDR3 size: 15 residues. Germline V gives CDR1 SNHLY, CDR2 FYNNEI. The CDR3 sequence: CASSEAEGGSYEQYF. CDR3 coding DNA: TGTGCCAGCAGTGAAGCTGAGGGGGGCTCCTACGAGCAGTACTTC.